This T cell receptor beta chain was documented in a study of CD8 T cells in ankylosing spondylitis. Regarding the study as a whole: Matched ankylosing spondylitis synovial fluid reportedly contained a significantly enriched population of disease-linked clones. Characteristic, it appeared, of ankylosing spondylitis blood was a TCR beta motif of roughly eight highly homologous variants.

About this clonotype: What it recognizes is unknown.

V lost 2 bases and J lost 1, with 7 bases in between. CDR3 length: 14 residues. Per the germline V gene, CDR1 is KGHSH and CDR2 is LQKENI. Each TCR beta library was made by quantitative 5'-RACE that incorporated molecular barcodes. In TCRdb, the 5' RACE reads were re-called with MiXCR into one record per CDR3 protein. The table records 200,000 to 250,000 distinct CDR3 sequences, 6% to 8% of them present only once. This TCR came from a male donor with ankylosing spondylitis. The source material was blood, either unsorted or a sorted T cell fraction (not recorded which). This chain uses TRBV18 with TRBJ2-3, with D possibly being TRBD1 (6 bases). CDR3 sequence reads: CASSPGTRTDTQYF. CDR3 in DNA: TGTGCCAGCTCACCAGGGACACGCACAGATACGCAGTATTTT.